This TCR beta chain was profiled in a study of blood T cell repertoires in COVID-19. Study-wide context: Whether acute or convalescent, the COVID-19 samples came from the United States, Italy and Spain. The analysed material was cDNA or gDNA that came from T cells, B-cell-depleted T cells, or PBMCs.

Per the original methods: Estimation of nucleated cell counts was performed using reference gene primer amplification. Generated by immunoSEQ multiplex PCR, the TCRdb table keeps only in-frame clones and is missing some. V and J calls plus clone size are reproduced from that table; the DNA served to infer D and trimming. The data contain some 99,000 clones, nearly 90% of them singletons. J was trimmed by 3 bases and V by 2 bases; bases with no gene match: 11. The germline V gene encodes CDR1 SGHRS and CDR2 YFSETQ. The CDR3 loop spans 17 amino acids. The V gene is TRBV5-1, the J gene TRBJ1-2, with 9 bases that match TRBD1. Source material: peripheral blood. This sequence originates from a man between 70 and 80 years old with acute or convalescent COVID-19. CDR3 amino acids: CASSLGTGSSIDYGYTF. The CDR3 nucleotides read TGCGCCAGCAGCTTAGGGACAGGGAGTAGTATCGACTATGGCTACACCTTC.